The 21 T cell receptor beta chains below all came from one sample that was sequenced in a study of blood T cell repertoires in COVID-19 (dated by TCRdb to 2018 to 2021). To prepare the library, the immunoSEQ multiplex PCR assay was applied. What TCRdb holds here is the immuneACCESS table cut down to in-frame rearrangements. Part of the clones is not present; checked against another copy, under half of the missing clones reflect an unresolved V gene, and the others are unexplained. The sample table holds about 91,000 clones, of which more than 70% were seen once. The ten largest clones add up to approximately 4.8% of the sample. Material for sequencing was peripheral blood. The receptors come from a woman over 75 with active COVID-19.

The rearrangement links TRBV11-2 to TRBJ2-7, with TRBD2 matching over 12 bases. Germline CDR1 is SGHAT and CDR2 is FQNNGV. The CDR3 length is 15 residues. V gave up 5 bases and J gave up 2 bases; unmatched junction bases: 4. Here the CDR3 reads CASSPTSGSPYEQYF. The CDR3 region has the DNA TGTGCCAGCAGCCCGACTAGCGGGAGTCCCTACGAGCAGTACTTC.

The V call is TRBV5-1, the J call TRBJ2-5, with a possible D match to TRBD2 (6 bases). V lost 2 bases and J lost 5, with 13 bases in between. In germline, CDR1 is SGHRS, CDR2 YFSETQ. The CDR3 is 14 residues long. CDR3 loop: CASSFSGGSETQYF. In nucleotides, the CDR3 is TGCGCCAGCAGCTTCAGCGGAGGGTCGGAGACCCAGTACTTC.

The chain joins TRBV6-5 to TRBJ2-7; 9 nucleotides agree with TRBD2. Germline V lookup: CDR1 MNHEY, CDR2 SVGAGI. The CDR3 length is 15 residues. With 7 bases clipped from V and 4 bases from J, the junction kept 11 bases outside the gene matches. This chain's CDR3 is CASKGGGRAGYEQYF. The DNA of the CDR3 is TGTGCCAGCAAAGGCGGCGGGAGGGCCGGGTACGAGCAGTACTTC.

The V gene is TRBV5-1, the J gene TRBJ2-5; 9 bases map to TRBD1. The CDR3 runs to 15 residues. Germline-derived CDR1 and CDR2 are SGHRS and YFSETQ. With V trimmed by 2 bases and J by 1 base, 3 bases remained unmatched. CDR3 sequence: CASSLQGAPQETQYF. The CDR3 DNA reads TGCGCCAGCAGCTTACAGGGGGCCCCCCAAGAGACCCAGTACTTC.

The chain carries TRBV6-2 or TRBV6-3 and TRBJ2-5, with D possibly being TRBD2 (5 bases). The CDR3 runs to 14 residues. Trimming took off 0 bases at V and 2 bases at J, with 7 bases between the two ends. CDR1 and CDR2 from the germline V gene are MNHEY and SVGEGT. The CDR3 reads CASSYSRTQETQYF. CDR3 bases: TGTGCCAGCAGTTACTCGCGGACTCAAGAGACCCAGTACTTC.

This chain joins TRBV23-1 and TRBJ2-7; 7 positions match TRBD2. TRBV23-1 is an ORF for which the function is uncertain. This CDR3 comprises 16 residues. After removal of 4 bases from V and 1 base from J, the junction contained 10 bases not matched to a gene. CDR3 bases: TGCGCCAGCAGTCCCTCCAGGACTAGAATGTCCTACGAGCAGTACTTC. Protein: CASSPSRTRMSYEQYF.

The genes are TRBV10-3 and TRBJ2-1, with a tentative D call TRBD1 (5 bases). Germline CDR1 and CDR2: ENHRY and SYGVKD. Trimming took 0 bases from V and 6 from J, leaving 18 bases between them. The CDR3 has 17 residues. The CDR3, as DNA: TGTGCCATCAGTGAGTCAAGAAGGGGCAGCATGGGCAATGAGCAGTTCTTC. Protein product: CAISESRRGSMGNEQFF.

The sample holds a few counts of this clone. The chain employs TRBV28 and TRBJ2-5, with 8 nucleotides matching TRBD1. V was clipped by 4 bases and J by 5 bases; unmatched bases: 9. CDR1 is MDHEN and CDR2 is SYDVKM in the germline V gene. The CDR3 has 15 amino acids. This chain's CDR3 is CASSSQGADGETQYF. DNA of the CDR3: TGTGCCAGCAGTTCCCAGGGGGCCGATGGGGAGACCCAGTACTTC. The full variable domain, rest sourced from reference TRBV28 and TRBJ2-5, is DVKVTQSSRYLVKRTGEKVFLECVQDMDHENMFWYRQDPGLGLRLIYFSYDVKMKEKGDIPEGYSVSREKKERFSLILESASTNQTSMYLCASSSQGADGETQYFGPGTRLLVL.

J is TRBJ2-1 and V is TRBV10-3, with 11 bases matching TRBD2. The CDR3 runs to 14 residues. V lost 4 bases, J lost 9 bases, and 5 bases stayed unmatched. Germline V CDR1 and CDR2: ENHRY, SYGVKD. The CDR3 region is CAISVAGGSGEQFF. DNA for the CDR3: TGTGCCATCAGTGTAGCGGGAGGGTCTGGTGAGCAGTTCTTC.

The chain uses TRBV24-1 and TRBJ2-7; 7 bases align to TRBD1. J lost 3 bases, V lost 6 bases, and 4 bases had no gene match. The CDR3 contains 13 residues. CDR1 is KGHDR, CDR2 SFDVKD, per germline. CDR3 nucleotides: TGTGCCACCAGTTCTAACAGGGGCTACGAGCAGTACTTC. Residues: CATSSNRGYEQYF.

The chain couples TRBV7-2 to TRBJ1-4; no reliable D call. CDR3 length: 15 residues. Trimming stripped 5 bases from V and 0 bases from J, with 10 bases between. CDR1 and CDR2 (germline): SGHTA, FQGNSA. The CDR3, as DNA: TGTGCCAGCAGCCCGACACTTTCAACTAATGAAAAACTGTTTTTT. Residues: CASSPTLSTNEKLFF.

This clone was recorded only once. J is TRBJ2-5 and V is TRBV29-1, with D possibly matching TRBD1 (5 bases). V was cut by 2 bases and J by 5 bases, with 12 bases left in between. Germline assignment: CDR1 SQVTM and CDR2 ANQGSEA. The CDR3 length is 13 residues. CDR3 DNA: TGCAGCGTTGAAAGGAGTGCAGGGGAGACCCAGTACTTC. Translated, it gives CSVERSAGETQYF.

This clone was detected only a few times. The chain carries TRBV5-6 and TRBJ2-7; the D is unclear. Germline V gives CDR1 SGHDT, CDR2 YYEEEE. The CDR3 consists of 13 residues. V lost 3 bases, J lost 0 bases, and 7 bases lay in between. The CDR3 bases are TGTGCCAGCAGCTCCGTGAGCTCCTACGAGCAGTACTTC. This translates into CASSSVSSYEQYF.

The chain links TRBV7-9 to TRBJ2-7; 7 nucleotides line up with TRBD2. This CDR3 contains 16 residues. After removal of 5 bases from V and 2 bases from J, the junction contained 12 bases not matched to a gene. The germline V gene has CDR1 SEHNR and CDR2 FQNEAQ (reference sequence). The CDR3: CASSPPGSGATYEQYF. The DNA for the CDR3 is TGTGCCAGCAGCCCCCCCGGCAGCGGGGCCACCTACGAGCAGTACTTC.

This chain uses TRBV4-3 with TRBJ2-3; 11 nucleotides line up with TRBD1. Germline V gene sequence: CDR1 LGHNA, CDR2 YSLEER. Trimming at V came to 2 bases and at J to 5 bases, leaving 9 bases not matched to a gene. The CDR3 sequence is 17 residues long. The CDR3 region has the DNA TGCGCCAGCAGCCAACGATGGGGACAGGGGGTGGAAGATACGCAGTATTTT. Its protein product is CASSQRWGQGVEDTQYF.

J is TRBJ2-2 and V is TRBV18; D is unresolved. V was trimmed by 0 bases and J by 6 bases, leaving 14 bases between them. Germline V gene sequence: CDR1 KGHSH, CDR2 LQKENI. The CDR3 runs to 16 residues. CDR3 sequence: CASSPPLGRMAGELFF. In DNA form, the CDR3 reads TGTGCCAGCTCACCACCGTTGGGCCGAATGGCCGGGGAGCTGTTTTTT.

This clone is a singleton in its sample. This chain connects TRBV13 to TRBJ2-2; tentatively, D is TRBD2 (5 bases). V was trimmed by 5 bases and J by 5 bases, leaving 12 bases between them. Germline CDR1 is PRHDT and CDR2 is FYEKMQ (reference sequence). The CDR3 consists of 14 residues. The CDR3 DNA sequence: TGTGCCAGCAGCACGAGGGCCTCGACCGGGGAGCTGTTTTTT. This translates into CASSTRASTGELFF.

This chain joins TRBV4-1 and TRBJ1-6; D uncertain. The CDR3 is 19 residues long. Per germline, CDR1 MGHRA and CDR2 YSYEKL. V shed 4 bases and J shed 0 bases, with 19 bases lying between them. The CDR3 DNA is TGCGCCAGCAGCCGGTTTGATTTGAAAACGAGCTCCTATAATTCACCCCTCCACTTT. It yields the protein CASSRFDLKTSSYNSPLHF.

The chain employs TRBV9 and TRBJ1-1; 7 bases match TRBD1. This CDR3 has 13 residues. CDR1 and CDR2 (germline): SGDLS, YYNGEE. Germline trimming cut 7 bases from V and 3 bases from J; bases unmatched to any gene: 6. The CDR3 DNA reads as TGTGCCAGCGGCACAGGGGAGGACACTGAAGCTTTCTTT. It translates to CASGTGEDTEAFF.

This clone has a single count. The J gene is TRBJ1-1, the V gene TRBV18, with 10 bases identical to TRBD1. The CDR3 totals 14 residues. Germline-derived CDR1 and CDR2 are KGHSH and LQKENI. The V and J ends lost 3 bases and 6 bases, in that order; junction bases with no gene match: 4. The CDR3 nucleotides are TGTGCCAGCTCACCGGGACAGGGGAGGGCTGAAGCTTTCTTT. Protein: CASSPGQGRAEAFF.

The rearrangement links TRBV6-2 or TRBV6-3 to TRBJ1-2, with D possibly TRBD1 on 5 matching bases. Between the trimmed V and J ends, which lost 6 bases and 8 bases, there was a span of 16 bases. CDR1 and CDR2 from the germline V gene are MNHEY and SVGEGT. The CDR3 sequence is 13 residues long. As DNA, the CDR3 is TGTGCCAGCAGCCGACTGGGGGGGACCGGCTACACCTTC. It yields the protein CASSRLGGTGYTF.